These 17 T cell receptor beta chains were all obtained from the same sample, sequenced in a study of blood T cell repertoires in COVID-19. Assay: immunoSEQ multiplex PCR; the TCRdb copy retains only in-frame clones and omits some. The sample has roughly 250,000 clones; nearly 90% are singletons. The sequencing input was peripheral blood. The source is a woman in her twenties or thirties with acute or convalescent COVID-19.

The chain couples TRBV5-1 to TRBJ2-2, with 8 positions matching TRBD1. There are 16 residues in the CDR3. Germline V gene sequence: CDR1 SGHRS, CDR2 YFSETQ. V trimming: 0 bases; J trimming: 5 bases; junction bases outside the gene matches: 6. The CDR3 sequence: CASSLGWTGRTGELFF. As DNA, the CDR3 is TGCGCCAGCAGCTTGGGATGGACAGGGCGGACCGGGGAGCTGTTTTTT.

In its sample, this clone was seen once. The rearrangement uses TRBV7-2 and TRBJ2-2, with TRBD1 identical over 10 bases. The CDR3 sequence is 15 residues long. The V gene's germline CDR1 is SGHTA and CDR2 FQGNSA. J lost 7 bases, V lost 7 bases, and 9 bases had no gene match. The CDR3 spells CASILDRGLSGELFF. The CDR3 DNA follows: TGTGCCAGCATATTAGACAGGGGGCTTAGCGGGGAGCTGTTTTTT.

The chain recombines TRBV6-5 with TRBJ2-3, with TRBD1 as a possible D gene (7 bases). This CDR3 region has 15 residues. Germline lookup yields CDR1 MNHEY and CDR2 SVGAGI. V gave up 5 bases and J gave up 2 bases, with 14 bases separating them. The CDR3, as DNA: TGTGCCAGCAGTATGGGGGGACAGCTCACAGATACGCAGTATTTT. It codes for CASSMGGQLTDTQYF.

CDR3 residues: CASSTRSSYNEQFF. The CDR3 DNA reads TGTGCCAGCAGTACTAGGAGCTCCTACAATGAGCAGTTCTTC. The chain couples TRBV6-5 to TRBJ2-1; D is possibly TRBD2 (5 bases). The CDR3 consists of 14 residues. The V end was cut by 5 bases, the J end by 0 bases, with 8 bases between. CDR1 is MNHEY, CDR2 SVGAGI, per germline.

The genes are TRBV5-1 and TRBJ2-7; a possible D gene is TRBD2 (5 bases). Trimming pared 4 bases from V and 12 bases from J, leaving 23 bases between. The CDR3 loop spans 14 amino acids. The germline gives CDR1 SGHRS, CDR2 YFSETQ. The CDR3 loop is CASSRARGERETYF. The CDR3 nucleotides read TGCGCCAGCAGCCGGGCCCGGGGTGAAAGGGAAACGTACTTC. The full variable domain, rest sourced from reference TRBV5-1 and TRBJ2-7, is KAGVTQTPRYLIKTRGQQVTLSCSPISGHRSVSWYQQTPGQGLQFLFEYFSETQRNKGNFPGRFSGRQFSNSRSEMNVSTLELGDSALYLCASSRARGERETYFGPGTRLTVT.

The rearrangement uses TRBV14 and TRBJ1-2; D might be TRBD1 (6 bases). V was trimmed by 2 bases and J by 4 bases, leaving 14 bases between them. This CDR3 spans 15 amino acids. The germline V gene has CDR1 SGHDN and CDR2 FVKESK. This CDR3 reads CASSQLPTGPYGYTF. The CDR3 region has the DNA TGTGCCAGCAGCCAACTCCCGACAGGACCCTATGGCTACACCTTC.

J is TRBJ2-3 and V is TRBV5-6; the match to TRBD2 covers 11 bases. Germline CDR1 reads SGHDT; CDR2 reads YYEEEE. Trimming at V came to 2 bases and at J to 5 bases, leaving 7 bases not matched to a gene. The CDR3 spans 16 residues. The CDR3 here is CASSLPLAGGQDTQYF. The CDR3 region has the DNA TGTGCCAGCAGCTTACCCTTAGCGGGAGGGCAAGATACGCAGTATTTT. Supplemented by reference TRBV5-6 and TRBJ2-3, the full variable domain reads DAGVTQSPTHLIKTRGQQVTLRCSPKSGHDTVSWYQQALGQGPQFIFQYYEEEERQRGNFPDRFSGHQFPNYSSELNVNALLLGDSALYLCASSLPLAGGQDTQYFGPGTRLTVL.

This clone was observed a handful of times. DNA for the CDR3: TGTGCCAGCAGCGTGGGACACAAGGATCAGCCCCAGCATTTT. It yields the protein CASSVGHKDQPQHF. The rearrangement joins TRBV9 to TRBJ1-5; a possible D gene is TRBD1 (6 bases). The V gene's germline CDR1 is SGDLS and CDR2 YYNGEE. The CDR3 loop spans 14 amino acids. V was trimmed by 2 bases and J by 5 bases, leaving 11 bases between them. Together with reference TRBV9 and TRBJ1-5, the CDR3 gives the full variable domain: DSGVTQTPKHLITATGQRVTLRCSPRSGDLSVYWYQQSLDQGLQFLIQYYNGEERAKGNILERFSAQQFPDLHSELNLSSLELGDSALYFCASSVGHKDQPQHFGDGTRLSIL.

DNA of the CDR3: TGTGCCAGCAGGACAGGGGTTCTAAGTGGCACTGAAGCTTTCTTT. Translation gives CASRTGVLSGTEAFF. This sequence joins TRBV6-6 and TRBJ1-1, with 8 bases fitting TRBD1. The CDR3 loop spans 15 amino acids. The V and J ends lost 6 bases and 4 bases, in that order; junction bases with no gene match: 10. CDR1 is MNHNY and CDR2 is SVGAGI in the germline V gene (reference sequence).

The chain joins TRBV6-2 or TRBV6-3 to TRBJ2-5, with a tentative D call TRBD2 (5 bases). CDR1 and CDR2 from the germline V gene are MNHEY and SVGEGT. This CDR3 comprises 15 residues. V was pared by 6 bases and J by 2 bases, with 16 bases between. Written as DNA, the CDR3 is TGTGCCAGCAGCCACTCCACGGACTTGCAAGAGACCCAGTACTTC. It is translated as CASSHSTDLQETQYF.

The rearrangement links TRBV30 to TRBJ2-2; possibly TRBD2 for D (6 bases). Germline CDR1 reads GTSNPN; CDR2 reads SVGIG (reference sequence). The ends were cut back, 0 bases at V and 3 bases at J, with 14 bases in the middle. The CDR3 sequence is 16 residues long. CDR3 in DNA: TGTGCCTGGAGTGTACGGAGGGTCGGGTACACCGGGGAGCTGTTTTTT. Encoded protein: CAWSVRRVGYTGELFF.

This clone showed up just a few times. CDR3 nucleotides: TGTGCCAGCAGCTTGGGCGGGGCGGGGAACGAGCAGTACTTC. Translating gives CASSLGGAGNEQYF. The rearrangement uses TRBV5-6 and TRBJ2-7; TRBD2 is a possible D gene (6 bases). Trimming shortened V by 0 bases and J by 5 bases, and 12 bases separated the two germline ends. The germline CDR1 and CDR2 sequences are SGHDT and YYEEEE. The CDR3 runs to 14 residues.

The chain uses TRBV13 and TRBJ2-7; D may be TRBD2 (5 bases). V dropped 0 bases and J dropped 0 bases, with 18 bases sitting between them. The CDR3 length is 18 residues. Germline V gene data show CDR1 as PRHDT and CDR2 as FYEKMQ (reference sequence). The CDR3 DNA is TGTGCCAGCAGCTTAGGCGGGCGGGCGCGCTCCAGCTCCTACGAGCAGTACTTC. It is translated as CASSLGGRARSSSYEQYF. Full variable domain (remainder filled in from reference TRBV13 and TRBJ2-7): AAGVIQSPRHLIKEKRETATLKCYPIPRHDTVYWYQQGPGQDPQFLISFYEKMQSDKGSIPDRFSAQQFSDYHSELNMSSLELGDSALYFCASSLGGRARSSSYEQYFGPGTRLTVT.

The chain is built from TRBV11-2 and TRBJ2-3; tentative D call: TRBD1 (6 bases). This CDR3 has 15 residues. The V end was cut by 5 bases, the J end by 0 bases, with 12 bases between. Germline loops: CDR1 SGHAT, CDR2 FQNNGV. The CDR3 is CASSPWTASTDTQYF. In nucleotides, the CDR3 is TGTGCCAGCAGCCCCTGGACAGCTAGCACAGATACGCAGTATTTT.

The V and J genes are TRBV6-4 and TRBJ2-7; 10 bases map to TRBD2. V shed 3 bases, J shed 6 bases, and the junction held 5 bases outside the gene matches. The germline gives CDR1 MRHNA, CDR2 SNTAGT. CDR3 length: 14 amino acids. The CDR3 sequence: CASSDRAGGPEQYF. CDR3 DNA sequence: TGTGCCAGCAGTGATAGAGCGGGAGGGCCCGAGCAGTACTTC.

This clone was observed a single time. The chain's CDR3 is CSVEHSSHSYEQYF. The DNA of the CDR3 is TGCAGCGTTGAGCACAGCAGCCACTCCTACGAGCAGTACTTC. The chain joins TRBV29-1 to TRBJ2-7; D gene uncertain. Trimming cost V 3 bases and J 0 bases, with 12 bases left between them. Germline values: CDR1 SQVTM, CDR2 ANQGSEA. The CDR3 loop spans 14 amino acids.

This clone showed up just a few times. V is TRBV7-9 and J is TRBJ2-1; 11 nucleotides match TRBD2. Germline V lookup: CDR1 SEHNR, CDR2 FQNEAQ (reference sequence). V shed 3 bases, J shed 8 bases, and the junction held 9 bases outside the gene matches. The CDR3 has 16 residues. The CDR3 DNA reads TGTGCCAGCAGCTTTTTCTTAGCGGGAGGGTTCGATGAGCAGTTCTTC. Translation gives CASSFFLAGGFDEQFF.